This TCR beta chain was recovered during a study of blood T cells in healthy people across ages. As to this clonotype: The antigen is not known.

This CDR3 comprises 13 residues. V lost 2 bases, J lost 4 bases, and 8 bases lay in between. Germline V gene sequence: CDR1 SNHLY, CDR2 FYNNEI. With a J-beta primer mix and a sample-barcoded 5' primer, a second PCR ran about 6 to 11 cycles. TCRdb re-called the 5' RACE reads through MiXCR, storing one row per CDR3 protein. The profile shows hundreds of thousands of distinct CDR3 sequences, around three fifths of them singletons. Extraction of total RNA produced a minimum of 5 micrograms from each sample. Study-wide findings and caveats: Estimated diversity, derived from one million T cells, was regarded as an underestimate.

The V call is TRBV2, the J call TRBJ1-2, with no clear D. Sample: blood. The TCR comes from a man aged 35-49 years in good health. CDR3 coding DNA: TGTGCCAGCAGTGAATTGGGGTCCTATGGCTACACCTTC. This encodes CASSELGSYGYTF.